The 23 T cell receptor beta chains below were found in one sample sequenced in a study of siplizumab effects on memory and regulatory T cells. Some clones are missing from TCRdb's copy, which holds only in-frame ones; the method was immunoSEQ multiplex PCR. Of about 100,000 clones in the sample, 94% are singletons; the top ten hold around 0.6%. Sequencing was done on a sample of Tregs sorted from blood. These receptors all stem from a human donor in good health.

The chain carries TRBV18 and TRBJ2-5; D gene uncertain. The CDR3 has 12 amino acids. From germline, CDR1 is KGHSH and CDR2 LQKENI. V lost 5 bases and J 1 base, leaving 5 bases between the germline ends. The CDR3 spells CASSDRQETQYF. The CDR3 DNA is TGTGCCAGCTCAGACCGCCAAGAGACCCAGTACTTC.

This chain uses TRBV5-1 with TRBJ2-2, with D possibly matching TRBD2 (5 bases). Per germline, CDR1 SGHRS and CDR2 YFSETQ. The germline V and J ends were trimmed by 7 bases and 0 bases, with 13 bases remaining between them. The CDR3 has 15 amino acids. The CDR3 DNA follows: TGCGCCAGCTTTGAGAGCGGACCGAACACCGGGGAGCTGTTTTTT. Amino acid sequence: CASFESGPNTGELFF.

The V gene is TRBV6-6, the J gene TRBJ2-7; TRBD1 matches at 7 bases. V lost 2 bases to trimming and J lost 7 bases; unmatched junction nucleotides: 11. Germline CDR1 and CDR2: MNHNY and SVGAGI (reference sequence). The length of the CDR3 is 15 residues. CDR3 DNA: TGTGCCAGCAGTTACGTCGGGGCAGGGGGTGGAGAGCAGTACTTC. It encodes CASSYVGAGGGEQYF.

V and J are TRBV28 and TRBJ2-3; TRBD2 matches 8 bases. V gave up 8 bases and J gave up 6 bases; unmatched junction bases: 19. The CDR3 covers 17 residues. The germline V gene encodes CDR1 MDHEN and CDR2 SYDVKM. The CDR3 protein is CASFQAGAPGSEDTQYF. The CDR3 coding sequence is TGTGCCAGCTTTCAAGCGGGAGCCCCGGGGAGTGAGGATACGCAGTATTTT.

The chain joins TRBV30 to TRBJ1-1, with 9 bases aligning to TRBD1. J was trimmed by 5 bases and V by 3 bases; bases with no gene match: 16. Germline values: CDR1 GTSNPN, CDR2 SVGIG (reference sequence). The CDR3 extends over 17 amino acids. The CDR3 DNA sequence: TGTGCCTGGAGGTGGCTGCCCGGGACAGGGTATGGGACTGAAGCTTTCTTT. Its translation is CAWRWLPGTGYGTEAFF.

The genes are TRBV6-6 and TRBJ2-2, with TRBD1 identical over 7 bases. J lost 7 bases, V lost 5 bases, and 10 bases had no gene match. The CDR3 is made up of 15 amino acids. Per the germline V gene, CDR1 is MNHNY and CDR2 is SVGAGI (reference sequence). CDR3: CASSPPTGFVGELFF. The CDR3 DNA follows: TGTGCCAGCAGTCCCCCGACAGGGTTCGTCGGGGAGCTGTTTTTT.

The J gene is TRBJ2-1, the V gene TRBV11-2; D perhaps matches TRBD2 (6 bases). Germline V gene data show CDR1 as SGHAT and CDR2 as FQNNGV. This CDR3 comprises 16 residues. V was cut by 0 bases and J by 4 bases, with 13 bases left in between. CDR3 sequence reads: CASSLDPSGPYNEQFF. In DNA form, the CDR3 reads TGTGCCAGCAGCTTAGATCCAAGCGGGCCTTACAATGAGCAGTTCTTC.

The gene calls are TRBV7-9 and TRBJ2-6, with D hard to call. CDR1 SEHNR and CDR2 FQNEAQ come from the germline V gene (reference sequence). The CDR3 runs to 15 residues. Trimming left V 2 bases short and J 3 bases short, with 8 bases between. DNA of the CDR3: TGTGCCAGCAGCTTAATACTACGTGGGGCCAACGTCCTGACTTTC. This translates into CASSLILRGANVLTF.

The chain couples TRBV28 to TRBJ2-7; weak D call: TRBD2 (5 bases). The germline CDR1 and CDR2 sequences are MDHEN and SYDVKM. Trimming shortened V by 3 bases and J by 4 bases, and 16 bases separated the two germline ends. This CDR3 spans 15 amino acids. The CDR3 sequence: CASSLDSTRIYEQYF. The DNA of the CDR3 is TGTGCCAGCAGTTTGGACTCCACTAGGATTTACGAGCAGTACTTC. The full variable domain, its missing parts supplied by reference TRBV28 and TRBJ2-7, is DVKVTQSSRYLVKRTGEKVFLECVQDMDHENMFWYRQDPGLGLRLIYFSYDVKMKEKGDIPEGYSVSREKKERFSLILESASTNQTSMYLCASSLDSTRIYEQYFGPGTRLTVT.

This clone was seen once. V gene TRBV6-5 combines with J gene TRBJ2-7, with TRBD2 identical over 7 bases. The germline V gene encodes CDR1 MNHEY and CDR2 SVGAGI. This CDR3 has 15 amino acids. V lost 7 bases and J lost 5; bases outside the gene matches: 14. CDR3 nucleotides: TGTGCCAGCACGGGCTCAGGCGGGAGAAAGGACGAGCAGTACTTC. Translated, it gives CASTGSGGRKDEQYF.

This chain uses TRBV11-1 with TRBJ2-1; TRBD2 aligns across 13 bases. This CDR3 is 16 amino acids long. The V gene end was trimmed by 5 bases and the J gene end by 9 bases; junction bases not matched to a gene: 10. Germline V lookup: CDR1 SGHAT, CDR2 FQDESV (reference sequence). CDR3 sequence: CASSLRTSGSVGEQFF. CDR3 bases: TGTGCCAGCAGCCTGAGGACTAGCGGGAGTGTTGGTGAGCAGTTCTTC.

The CDR3 region is CASSVVGGGPINTQYF. Here the CDR3 DNA reads TGTGCCAGCAGCGTAGTGGGGGGAGGGCCGATTAATACGCAGTATTTT. The rearrangement joins TRBV9 to TRBJ2-3; 7 bases fit TRBD2. The CDR3 spans 16 residues. Germline V gene lookup returns CDR1 SGDLS and CDR2 YYNGEE. V was pared by 0 bases and J by 7 bases, with 11 bases of the junction left unmatched. The complete variable domain, with remaining parts taken from reference TRBV9 and TRBJ2-3, reads DSGVTQTPKHLITATGQRVTLRCSPRSGDLSVYWYQQSLDQGLQFLIQYYNGEERAKGNILERFSAQQFPDLHSELNLSSLELGDSALYFCASSVVGGGPINTQYFGPGTRLTVL.

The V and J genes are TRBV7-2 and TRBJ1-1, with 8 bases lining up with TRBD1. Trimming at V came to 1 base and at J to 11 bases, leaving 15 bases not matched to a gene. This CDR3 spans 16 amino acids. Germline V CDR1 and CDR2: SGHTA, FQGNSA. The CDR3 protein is CASSLVYGFRGQEAFF. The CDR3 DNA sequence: TGTGCCAGCAGCTTAGTTTATGGTTTTAGGGGACAGGAGGCTTTCTTT.

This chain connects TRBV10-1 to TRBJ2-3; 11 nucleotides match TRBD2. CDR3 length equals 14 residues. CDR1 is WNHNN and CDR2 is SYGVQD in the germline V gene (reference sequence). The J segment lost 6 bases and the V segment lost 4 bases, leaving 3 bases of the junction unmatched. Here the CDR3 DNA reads TGCGCCAGCAGTGGGACTAGCGGGCGGGATACGCAGTATTTT. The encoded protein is CASSGTSGRDTQYF.

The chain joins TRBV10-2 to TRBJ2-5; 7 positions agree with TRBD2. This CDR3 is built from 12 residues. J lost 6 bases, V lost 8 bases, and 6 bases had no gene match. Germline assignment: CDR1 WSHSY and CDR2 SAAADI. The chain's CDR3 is CASGGSGKTQYF. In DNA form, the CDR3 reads TGCGCCAGCGGCGGGAGCGGGAAGACCCAGTACTTC.

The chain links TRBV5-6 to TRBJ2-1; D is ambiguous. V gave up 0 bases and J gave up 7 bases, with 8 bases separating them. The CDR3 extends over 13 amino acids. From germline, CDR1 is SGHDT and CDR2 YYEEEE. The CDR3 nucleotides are TGTGCCAGCAGCTTGGGTATGTTGAATGAGCAGTTCTTC. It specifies CASSLGMLNEQFF.

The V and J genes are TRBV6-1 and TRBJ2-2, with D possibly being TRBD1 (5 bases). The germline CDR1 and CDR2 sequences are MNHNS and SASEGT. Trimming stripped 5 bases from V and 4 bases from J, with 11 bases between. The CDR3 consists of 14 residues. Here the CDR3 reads CASSWGTSTGELFF. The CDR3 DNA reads TGTGCCAGCAGTTGGGGCACCTCCACCGGGGAGCTGTTTTTT.

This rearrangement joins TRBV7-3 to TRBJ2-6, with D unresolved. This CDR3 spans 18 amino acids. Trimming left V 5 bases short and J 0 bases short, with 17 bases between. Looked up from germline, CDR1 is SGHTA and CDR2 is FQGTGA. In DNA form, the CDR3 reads TGTGCCAGCAGCCCCAGTCATCTCTTTCTCTCTGGGGCCAACGTCCTGACTTTC. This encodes CASSPSHLFLSGANVLTF.

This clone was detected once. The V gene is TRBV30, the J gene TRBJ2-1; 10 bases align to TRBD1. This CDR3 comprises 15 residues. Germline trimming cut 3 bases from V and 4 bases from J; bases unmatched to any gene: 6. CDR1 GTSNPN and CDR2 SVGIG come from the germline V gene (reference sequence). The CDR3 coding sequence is TGTGCCTGGAGCCCGGGACAGGGGCCTTACAATGAGCAGTTCTTC. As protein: CAWSPGQGPYNEQFF.

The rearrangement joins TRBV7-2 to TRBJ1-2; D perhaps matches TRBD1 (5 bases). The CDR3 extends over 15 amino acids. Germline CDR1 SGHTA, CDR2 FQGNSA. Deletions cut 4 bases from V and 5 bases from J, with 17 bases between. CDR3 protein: CASSYRLEEWYGYTF. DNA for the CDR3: TGTGCCAGCAGCTACAGGCTGGAAGAATGGTATGGCTACACCTTC.

The CDR3 is CASSLGLAGFYNEQFF. The CDR3 region has the DNA TGTGCCAGCTCCCTCGGACTAGCGGGTTTTTACAATGAGCAGTTCTTC. V is TRBV18 and J is TRBJ2-1, with 11 bases matching TRBD2. J gave up 4 bases and V 6 bases, and 8 bases lay outside the gene matches. This CDR3 comprises 16 residues. Germline assignment: CDR1 KGHSH and CDR2 LQKENI.

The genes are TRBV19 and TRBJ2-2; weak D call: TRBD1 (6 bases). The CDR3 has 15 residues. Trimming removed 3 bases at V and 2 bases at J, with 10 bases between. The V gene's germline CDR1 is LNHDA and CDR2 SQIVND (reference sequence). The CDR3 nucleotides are TGTGCCAGTAGTATTGGACAGATAAACACCGGGGAGCTGTTTTTT. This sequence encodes CASSIGQINTGELFF.

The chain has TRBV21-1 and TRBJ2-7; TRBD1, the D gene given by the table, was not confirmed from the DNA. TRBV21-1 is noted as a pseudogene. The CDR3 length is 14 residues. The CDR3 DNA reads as TGTGCCAGCAGCAGCGGACAGGACTCCTACGAGCAGTACTTC. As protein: CASSSGQDSYEQYF.